What follows are 23 T cell receptor beta chains derived from one specimen sequenced in a study of liver allograft versus peripheral blood T cells. About the study: Within transplanted livers, the T cell receptor repertoires were examined and compared against the repertoires present in the peripheral blood of liver transplant recipients.

TCRdb redid the calling of the reads with MiXCR, one entry per CDR3 protein. The sample yields roughly 14,000 distinct CDR3 sequences, 20% to 25% seen once. Every receptor here comes from a human patient who had a liver transplant. Some of the T cells might come from the graft donor.

This clonotype was observed many times. V and J are TRBV7-2 and TRBJ1-2; D gene unclear. Germline CDR1 reads SGHTA; CDR2 reads FQGNSA. This CDR3 is 13 amino acids long. The V end lost 1 base, the J end lost 5 bases, and 8 bases lay between the germline ends. CDR3 amino acids: CASSLGWRYGYTF. The CDR3 DNA follows: TGTGCCAGCAGCTTAGGTTGGAGATATGGCTACACCTTC.

V and J are TRBV6-2 or TRBV6-3 and TRBJ2-1; no clear D. V was trimmed by 5 bases and J by 9 bases, leaving 17 bases between them. Germline assignment: CDR1 MNHEY and CDR2 SVGEGT. The CDR3 is 14 amino acids. CDR3 in amino acids: CASSAPALVIEQFF. The DNA of the CDR3 is TGTGCCAGCAGTGCACCTGCCTTGGTAATTGAGCAGTTCTTC.

This clonotype is medium-sized in the sample. The chain employs TRBV10-3 and TRBJ2-1; D tentatively reads TRBD1 or TRBD2 (5 bases each). V gave up 7 bases and J gave up 7 bases, with 14 bases separating them. Per the germline V gene, CDR1 is ENHRY and CDR2 is SYGVKD. The CDR3 extends over 13 amino acids. This CDR3 reads CAITRDPANEQFF. The CDR3, as DNA: TGTGCCATCACCCGGGACCCAGCAAATGAGCAGTTCTTC.

This clonotype is medium-sized within its sample. This chain joins TRBV18 and TRBJ1-6; 11 bases line up with TRBD1. The CDR3 runs to 16 residues. Germline assignment: CDR1 KGHSH and CDR2 LQKENI. V shed 3 bases and J 9 bases; nucleotides not matched to a gene: 7. CDR3 sequence: CASSPSGQGAGSPLHF. In DNA form, the CDR3 reads TGTGCCAGCTCACCCTCCGGACAGGGGGCAGGTTCACCCCTCCACTTT.

The genes are TRBV6-1 and TRBJ1-4; D uncertain. Germline values: CDR1 MNHNS, CDR2 SASEGT. This CDR3 spans 15 amino acids. V lost 5 bases and J 8 bases, leaving 18 bases between the germline ends. CDR3 loop: CASSKTRPVGEKLFF. CDR3 nucleotide sequence: TGTGCCAGCAGTAAAACCAGACCCGTAGGAGAAAAACTGTTTTTT.

J is TRBJ1-1 and V is TRBV6-1, with 8 bases matching TRBD1. Germline values: CDR1 MNHNS, CDR2 SASEGT. V shed 5 bases, J shed 6 bases, and the junction held 5 bases outside the gene matches. CDR3 length equals 13 residues. CDR3 DNA: TGTGCCAGCAGTATCCAGGGGGCCTCTGAAGCTTTCTTT. Residues: CASSIQGASEAFF.

V is TRBV20-1 and J is TRBJ1-3; tentative D call: TRBD1 (5 bases). Per the germline V gene, CDR1 is DFQATT and CDR2 is SNEGSKA (reference sequence). This CDR3 has 13 residues. Deletions cut 1 base from V and 6 bases from J, with 10 bases between. CDR3 in amino acids: CSARGGLANTIYF. CDR3 DNA: TGCAGTGCTAGAGGGGGACTGGCAAACACCATATATTTT.

At least ten counts were recorded for this clonotype. V and J are TRBV27 and TRBJ2-2; D might be TRBD1 (5 bases). V gave up 3 bases and J gave up 2 bases, with 13 bases separating them. The CDR3 has 16 amino acids. Germline lookup yields CDR1 MNHEY and CDR2 SMNVEV (reference sequence). Here the CDR3 reads CASSFNARVNTGELFF. The DNA of the CDR3 is TGTGCCAGCAGTTTTAATGCCAGGGTAAACACCGGGGAGCTGTTTTTT.

V and J are TRBV20-1 and TRBJ1-6; 7 nucleotides line up with TRBD1. The CDR3 covers 14 residues. CDR1 is DFQATT, CDR2 SNEGSKA, per germline (reference sequence). The V segment lost 0 bases and the J segment 10 bases; nucleotides outside the gene matches: 6. The CDR3 loop reads CSAREGGGKSPLHF. In nucleotides, the CDR3 is TGCAGTGCTAGAGAGGGAGGGGGCAAATCACCCCTCCACTTT.

This clonotype was counted many times. This rearrangement joins TRBV18 to TRBJ1-5, with 7 bases fitting TRBD1. The CDR3 covers 16 residues. The J segment lost 4 bases and the V segment lost 2 bases, leaving 8 bases of the junction unmatched. CDR1 and CDR2 from the germline V gene are KGHSH and LQKENI. This chain's CDR3 is CASSPGARGGNQPQHF. CDR3 bases: TGTGCCAGCTCACCAGGGGCCAGGGGGGGGAATCAGCCCCAGCATTTT.

This clonotype was seen a handful of times. The rearrangement links TRBV5-6 to TRBJ2-7; the D is unclear. The germline V gene has CDR1 SGHDT and CDR2 YYEEEE. The CDR3 is 13 amino acids. Deletions cut 0 bases from V and 5 bases from J, with 9 bases between. The CDR3 DNA follows: TGTGCCAGCAGCTTGGGGGCGGAGAACGAGCAGTACTTC. Translation gives CASSLGAENEQYF.

This clonotype came up many times. This sequence joins TRBV6-5 and TRBJ1-1, with 7 bases lining up with TRBD1. Germline CDR1 MNHEY, CDR2 SVGAGI. The CDR3 spans 15 residues. V lost 5 bases, J lost 0 bases, and 6 bases stayed unmatched. The CDR3: CASSGTASMNTEAFF. CDR3 DNA sequence: TGTGCCAGCAGTGGGACAGCCTCTATGAACACTGAAGCTTTCTTT.

This clonotype was counted between two and nine times. V is TRBV11-1 and J is TRBJ1-1; D remains unclear. In germline, CDR1 is SGHAT, CDR2 FQDESV (reference sequence). The CDR3 length is 16 residues. V gave up 6 bases and J gave up 0 bases, with 17 bases separating them. DNA of the CDR3: TGTGCCAGCAGTAACCTCGCCGGGGTTATGAACACTGAAGCTTTCTTT. It encodes CASSNLAGVMNTEAFF.

This clonotype was seen more than once but under ten times. The chain couples TRBV9 to TRBJ1-3; 9 nucleotides align to TRBD1. The CDR3 extends over 14 amino acids. The trim removed 5 bases at V and 2 bases at J, leaving 2 bases unmatched. Germline CDR1 SGDLS, CDR2 YYNGEE. CDR3 region: CASSRDRAGNTIYF. The DNA of the CDR3 is TGTGCCAGCAGTCGGGACAGGGCTGGAAACACCATATATTTT.

The rearrangement joins TRBV12-3 or TRBV12-4 to TRBJ1-5; D remains unclear. The CDR3 is made up of 14 amino acids. Between the trimmed V and J ends, which lost 8 bases and 2 bases, there was a span of 13 bases. The CDR3: CASARGTRNQPQHF. The DNA for the CDR3 is TGTGCCAGCGCCAGAGGCACCCGCAATCAGCCCCAGCATTTT.

The rearrangement links TRBV6-1 to TRBJ2-7; D unresolved. CDR3 length equals 12 residues. CDR1 and CDR2 from the germline V gene are MNHNS and SASEGT. Deletions cut 6 bases from V and 0 bases from J, with 6 bases between. This CDR3 is CASRPSSYEQYF. In nucleotides, the CDR3 is TGTGCCAGCAGACCGAGCTCCTACGAGCAGTACTTC.

Sample share makes this clonotype medium-sized (0.01 to 0.1%). V and J are TRBV13 and TRBJ1-2; 9 bases align to TRBD1. CDR1 is PRHDT and CDR2 is FYEKMQ in the germline V gene (reference sequence). The CDR3 extends over 16 amino acids. Losses at the gene ends were 4 bases for V and 4 bases for J; bases not matched to a gene: 10. The chain's CDR3 is CASSYVPGQGSYGYTF. CDR3 nucleotide sequence: TGTGCCAGCAGCTATGTCCCGGGACAGGGATCCTATGGCTACACCTTC.

This clonotype is classed as medium-sized. CDR3 DNA: TGTGCCAGTAGTATAGAGGGGGACGGGAACTATGGCTACACCTTC. Amino acids: CASSIEGDGNYGYTF. The chain carries TRBV19 and TRBJ1-2; D is perhaps TRBD1 (5 bases). The CDR3 is 15 amino acids. V dropped 0 bases and J dropped 2 bases, with 10 bases sitting between them. The V gene's germline CDR1 is LNHDA and CDR2 SQIVND (reference sequence).

This clonotype has at least ten counts. This CDR3 is CAISRTGTNTEAFF. The CDR3, as DNA: TGTGCCATCAGTCGGACAGGGACAAACACTGAAGCTTTCTTT. The chain recombines TRBV10-3 with TRBJ1-1; 8 bases line up with TRBD1. Germline-derived CDR1 and CDR2 are ENHRY and SYGVKD. The CDR3 runs 14 residues. The trim removed 5 bases at V and 2 bases at J, leaving 4 bases unmatched.

This clonotype came up many times. The J gene is TRBJ1-2, the V gene TRBV19; no reliable D call. In germline, CDR1 is LNHDA, CDR2 SQIVND (reference sequence). The CDR3 covers 15 residues. V dropped 2 bases and J dropped 0 bases, with 10 bases sitting between them. The CDR3: CASSISRGANYGYTF. The CDR3 bases are TGTGCCAGTAGTATATCACGGGGAGCTAACTATGGCTACACCTTC.

This clonotype was detected only a few times. The gene calls are TRBV9 and TRBJ1-6; 8 positions agree with TRBD1. Trimming cost V 5 bases and J 7 bases; bases outside gene matches: 8. CDR1 is SGDLS, CDR2 YYNGEE, per germline. CDR3 length: 15 amino acids. The CDR3 DNA reads as TGTGCCAGCAGAGCCACGGGACAGGCCAATTCACCCCTCCACTTT. It encodes CASRATGQANSPLHF.

The chain recombines TRBV5-4 with TRBJ1-3, with a tentative D call TRBD1 (6 bases). The CDR3 length is 19 residues. CDR1 is SGHNT, CDR2 YYREEE, per germline (reference sequence). Trimming removed 0 bases at V and 0 bases at J, with 19 bases between. The CDR3: CASSLAGGRLQGSGNTIYF. CDR3 in DNA: TGTGCCAGCAGCTTGGCCGGGGGGCGTCTACAGGGCTCTGGAAACACCATATATTTT.

This clonotype is judged large (0.1 to 1%). The chain has TRBV29-1 and TRBJ1-5; D perhaps matches TRBD1 (5 bases). Trimming pared 5 bases from V and 6 bases from J, leaving 20 bases between. Germline assignment: CDR1 SQVTM and CDR2 ANQGSEA. The CDR3 extends over 15 amino acids. CDR3 coding DNA: TGCAGCGTTAGTGACGGATTGCTAGGGGCTCAGCCCCAGCATTTT. Amino acids: CSVSDGLLGAQPQHF.